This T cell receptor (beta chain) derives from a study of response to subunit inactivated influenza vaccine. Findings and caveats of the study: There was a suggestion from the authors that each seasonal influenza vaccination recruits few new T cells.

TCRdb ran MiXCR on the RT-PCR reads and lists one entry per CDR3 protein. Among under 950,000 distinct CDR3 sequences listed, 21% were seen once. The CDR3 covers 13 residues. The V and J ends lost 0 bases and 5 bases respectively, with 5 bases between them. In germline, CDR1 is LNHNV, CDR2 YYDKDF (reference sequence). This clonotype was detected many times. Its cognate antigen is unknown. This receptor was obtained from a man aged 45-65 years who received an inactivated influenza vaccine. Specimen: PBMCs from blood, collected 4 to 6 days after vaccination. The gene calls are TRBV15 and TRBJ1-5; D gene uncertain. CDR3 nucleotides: TGTGCCACCAGCAGAGAGGCTGATCAGCCCCAGCATTTT. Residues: CATSREADQPQHF.